The next 22 T cell receptor beta chains were all read from a single sample in a study of T-cell reconstitution after alpha-beta-depleted transplantation in children (dated by TCRdb to the mid-2010s). Receptor amplification or capture employed PCR. TCRdb lists the instrument as Illumina HiSeq 2500. TCR libraries were prepared with molecular barcoding, using unique molecular identifiers to normalize TCRbeta repertoire quantification. The public reads were reanalyzed by TCRdb: fastp trimming at Q25, MiXCR alignment, in-frame beta chains only. All rows with the same CDR3 protein become a single entry with the most common DNA and genes. This sample has 490,000 or so distinct CDR3 sequences in its table, and under 15% of those were observed once. Clones ranked in the top ten supply less than 6.5% of the sample. Source: PBMCs from the stem cell graft donor, taken from the stem cell graft. The receptors were sampled from a human donor who donated a stem cell graft to a child with combined immunodeficiency.

This clonotype was observed a few times. The junction does not match germline at one end; this may be a read error. The chain carries TRBV12-3 or TRBV12-4 and TRBJ2-7; D is unresolved. The CDR3 extends over 12 amino acids. CDR3: CASSLAAYGQYF. Written as DNA, the CDR3 is TGTGCCAGCAGTTTAGCCGCGTACGGGCAGTACTTC.

This clonotype was seen a handful of times. V and J are TRBV15 and TRBJ2-1, with D perhaps TRBD2 (6 bases). The germline V gene has CDR1 LNHNV and CDR2 YYDKDF (reference sequence). The CDR3 extends over 13 amino acids. Trimming took off 2 bases at V and 8 bases at J, with 10 bases between the two ends. The CDR3 DNA is TGTGCCACCAGCAGACGGAGGGAGCATGAGCAGTTCTTC. Its protein product is CATSRRREHEQFF. The full variable domain, with the rest looked up from reference TRBV15 and TRBJ2-1, is DAMVIQNPRYQVTQFGKPVTLSCSQTLNHNVMYWYQQKSSQAPKLLFHYYDKDFNNEADTPDNFQSRRPNTSFCFLDIRSPGLGDTAMYLCATSRRREHEQFFGPGTRLTVL.

The chain links TRBV5-1 to TRBJ2-7; 7 nucleotides align to TRBD1. The CDR3 has 15 amino acids. Germline V gene lookup returns CDR1 SGHRS and CDR2 YFSETQ. V lost 7 bases and J lost 0; bases outside the gene matches: 10. This CDR3 reads CASSREGADSYEQYF. CDR3 bases: TGCGCCAGCTCCCGCGAGGGGGCCGACTCCTACGAGCAGTACTTC.

This clonotype has only a few counts. The V call is TRBV2, the J call TRBJ2-3, with no clear D. The CDR3 totals 14 residues. V was pared by 5 bases and J by 5 bases, with 14 bases between. Germline assignment: CDR1 SNHLY and CDR2 FYNNEI. This chain's CDR3 is CASSLLLFGDTQYF. CDR3 nucleotides: TGTGCCAGCAGTCTACTTCTGTTCGGAGATACGCAGTATTTT.

This clonotype was detected many times. The chain links TRBV11-2 to TRBJ2-5; 9 nucleotides align to TRBD2. The V gene end was trimmed by 1 base and the J gene end by 4 bases; junction bases not matched to a gene: 4. The CDR3 is 15 amino acids. The germline CDR1 and CDR2 sequences are SGHAT and FQNNGV. CDR3 amino acids: CASSLGAGGGETQYF. In DNA form, the CDR3 reads TGTGCCAGCAGCTTAGGAGCGGGAGGAGGAGAGACCCAGTACTTC.

This clonotype was seen many times. V gene TRBV9 combines with J gene TRBJ1-1; 8 nucleotides align to TRBD1. Germline CDR1 SGDLS, CDR2 YYNGEE. The CDR3 is 18 residues long. After removal of 8 bases from V and 0 bases from J, the junction contained 18 bases not matched to a gene. Here the CDR3 DNA reads TGTGCCAGAGAACAGGGGGGTCGGTTCATCAAGATGAACACTGAAGCTTTCTTT. As protein: CAREQGGRFIKMNTEAFF. Full variable domain (missing parts from reference TRBV9 and TRBJ1-1): DSGVTQTPKHLITATGQRVTLRCSPRSGDLSVYWYQQSLDQGLQFLIQYYNGEERAKGNILERFSAQQFPDLHSELNLSSLELGDSALYFCAREQGGRFIKMNTEAFFGQGTRLTVV.

There are a few counts of this clonotype. The gene calls are TRBV27 and TRBJ2-7, with TRBD1 identical over 10 bases. CDR3 size: 15 residues. With 3 bases clipped from V and 3 bases from J, the junction kept 5 bases outside the gene matches. Germline V lookup: CDR1 MNHEY, CDR2 SMNVEV (reference sequence). The CDR3 loop is CASSLETGGFYEQYF. The CDR3 bases are TGTGCCAGCAGTTTGGAGACAGGGGGCTTCTACGAGCAGTACTTC.

This clonotype has more than one count but fewer than ten. This CDR3 is CASSLRGSGTHSKDTQYF. The CDR3 DNA reads as TGTGCCAGCAGCTTAAGGGGGTCTGGGACCCATAGTAAGGATACGCAGTATTTT. The rearrangement links TRBV7-3 to TRBJ2-3, with D perhaps TRBD1 or TRBD2 (5 bases each). This CDR3 region has 18 residues. Germline-derived CDR1 and CDR2 are SGHTA and FQGTGA. V was cut by 1 base and J by 6 bases, with 23 bases left in between.

The chain has TRBV5-1 and TRBJ2-5, with D perhaps TRBD1 (7 bases). V was shortened by 4 bases and J by 4 bases, with 20 bases between the two germline ends. The CDR3 is 16 residues long. Per the germline V gene, CDR1 is SGHRS and CDR2 is YFSETQ. This CDR3 reads CASSPRAGGFGETQYF. DNA of the CDR3: TGCGCCAGCAGCCCCAGGGCAGGGGGGTTCGGAGAGACCCAGTACTTC.

This rearrangement joins TRBV7-2 to TRBJ1-3; TRBD1 agrees at 12 bases. Per germline, CDR1 SGHTA and CDR2 FQGNSA. The length of the CDR3 is 17 residues. V was pared by 7 bases and J by 4 bases, with 11 bases of the junction left unmatched. As DNA, the CDR3 is TGTGCCAGCACTCCGGGACAGGGGGCGCCGGAAGGAAACACCATATATTTT. Protein: CASTPGQGAPEGNTIYF.

This clonotype was observed a few times. The chain has TRBV12-3 or TRBV12-4 and TRBJ2-7; tentatively, D is TRBD2 (5 bases). CDR3 length: 15 amino acids. V gave up 3 bases and J gave up 5 bases, with 17 bases separating them. The DNA for the CDR3 is TGTGCCAGCAGTTTTTTTTTTGAGGGTGGAGACGAGCAGTACTTC. It is translated as CASSFFFEGGDEQYF.

The sample holds one count of this clonotype. The chain has TRBV30 and TRBJ1-1; no firm D call. The V and J ends lost 4 bases and 5 bases respectively, with 14 bases between them. The CDR3 is 13 residues long. CDR1 is GTSNPN, CDR2 SVGIG, per germline (reference sequence). The CDR3 region has the DNA TGTGCCTGGACCCCGGAAGGATTTACTGAAGCTTTCTTT. Amino acid sequence: CAWTPEGFTEAFF. Full variable domain (rest looked up from reference TRBV30 and TRBJ1-1): SQTIHQWPATLVQPVGSPLSLECTVEGTSNPNLYWYRQAAGRGLQLLFYSVGIGQISSEVPQNLSASRPQDRQFILSSKKLLLSDSGFYLCAWTPEGFTEAFFGQGTRLTVV.

A remark on this clonotype: A much bigger clone sits one base away, suggesting this may be a read error. V is TRBV6-4 and J is TRBJ2-1; TRBD2 matches at 9 bases. The CDR3 is made up of 15 amino acids. The germline gives CDR1 MRHNA, CDR2 SNTAGT. With 3 bases clipped from V and 9 bases from J, the junction kept 9 bases outside the gene matches. As DNA, the CDR3 is TGTGCCAGCAGTGATTCGATAGCGGGAGCCACTGAGCAGTTCTTC. Its protein is CASSDSIAGATEQFF.

Comments on this clonotype: This clone may be a read error of a much larger clone one base away. This chain links TRBV12-1 with TRBJ2-5; TRBD2 is the table's D call and was not checked against the DNA. TRBV12-1 is reported as a pseudogene. The CDR3 covers 18 residues. The CDR3 is CASSSDSRLAGNQESQYF. The CDR3 nucleotides read TGTGCCAGCAGCAGCGACTCCAGACTAGCGGGAAACCAAGAGTCCCAGTACTTC.

This clonotype was counted once. The rearrangement uses TRBV2 and TRBJ2-1, with unresolved D. Germline V gives CDR1 SNHLY, CDR2 FYNNEI. Trimming took off 6 bases at V and 6 bases at J, with 6 bases between the two ends. The CDR3 covers 11 residues. CDR3 coding DNA: TGTGCCAGCAGGCGGCGCAATGAGCAGTTCTTC. Protein: CASRRRNEQFF.

The chain carries TRBV11-3 and TRBJ2-7, with 12 bases fitting TRBD2. The germline V gene encodes CDR1 SGHNT and CDR2 YENEEA. This CDR3 is 15 amino acids long. J was trimmed by 5 bases and V by 2 bases; bases with no gene match: 4. The CDR3 bases are TGTGCCAGCAGCTTACTAGCGGGAGGGCTTGACGAGCAGTACTTC. Translation: CASSLLAGGLDEQYF.

The chain couples TRBV4-3 to TRBJ1-1, with no clear D. Germline CDR1 is LGHNA and CDR2 is YSLEER. This CDR3 is built from 15 residues. V dropped 1 base and J dropped 2 bases, with 11 bases sitting between them. DNA for the CDR3: TGCGCCAGCAGCCAAGTAGGCCAGATAAACACTGAAGCTTTCTTT. The encoded protein is CASSQVGQINTEAFF.

The gene calls are TRBV7-9 and TRBJ2-3; D may be TRBD1 or TRBD2 (7 bases each). Deletions cut 8 bases from V and 7 bases from J, with 13 bases between. The CDR3 totals 12 residues. Germline CDR1 SEHNR, CDR2 FQNEAQ (reference sequence). The CDR3 DNA sequence: TGTGCCAGCTCCCAGGGGGGGAATACGCAGTATTTT. Translating gives CASSQGGNTQYF.

This clonotype was counted only a few times. A junction boundary mismatches the germline segment, possibly from a read error. The chain uses TRBV7-9 and TRBJ1-4; TRBD1 matches 8 bases. CDR1 and CDR2 from the germline V gene are SEHNR and FQNEAQ (reference sequence). The CDR3 contains 11 residues. In nucleotides, the CDR3 is TGTGCCAGCAGCTTAGCTGGGGGACAGGCTTTT. This gives the protein CASSLAGGQAF.

The chain links TRBV12-3 or TRBV12-4 to TRBJ2-3, with TRBD2 matching 8 bases. After removal of 6 bases from V and 4 bases from J, the junction contained 3 bases not matched to a gene. CDR3 length: 13 amino acids. The CDR3 coding sequence is TGTGCCAGCAGACCCGGGGGGGCAGATACGCAGTATTTT. Translating it yields CASRPGGADTQYF.

The chain is built from TRBV20-1 and TRBJ2-7, with 9 bases fitting TRBD1. With V trimmed by 5 bases and J by 2 bases, 10 bases remained unmatched. CDR3 length equals 15 residues. Germline V gives CDR1 DFQATT, CDR2 SNEGSKA (reference sequence). CDR3 residues: CSAQVWDRATYEQYF. The CDR3 nucleotides read TGCAGTGCTCAAGTCTGGGACAGGGCGACCTACGAGCAGTACTTC.

This clonotype was detected many times. The rearrangement joins TRBV4-3 to TRBJ2-3, with 8 bases fitting TRBD2. V was clipped by 1 base and J by 5 bases; unmatched bases: 11. In germline, CDR1 is LGHNA, CDR2 YSLEER. The CDR3 runs 17 residues. Here the CDR3 DNA reads TGCGCCAGCAGCCAAGGGGGAGTAGCGGGGTTTGAAGATACGCAGTATTTT. Translation: CASSQGGVAGFEDTQYF.